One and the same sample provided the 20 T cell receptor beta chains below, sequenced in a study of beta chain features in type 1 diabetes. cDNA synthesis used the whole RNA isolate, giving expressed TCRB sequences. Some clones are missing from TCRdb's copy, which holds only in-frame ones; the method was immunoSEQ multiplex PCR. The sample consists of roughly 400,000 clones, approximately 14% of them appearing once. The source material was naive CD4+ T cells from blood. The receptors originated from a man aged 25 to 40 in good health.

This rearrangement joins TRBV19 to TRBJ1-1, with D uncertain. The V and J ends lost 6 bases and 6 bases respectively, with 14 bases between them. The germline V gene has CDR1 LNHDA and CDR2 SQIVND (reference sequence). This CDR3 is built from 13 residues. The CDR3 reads CASRLDGHAEAFF. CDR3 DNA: TGTGCCAGTAGGTTGGACGGGCACGCTGAAGCTTTCTTT.

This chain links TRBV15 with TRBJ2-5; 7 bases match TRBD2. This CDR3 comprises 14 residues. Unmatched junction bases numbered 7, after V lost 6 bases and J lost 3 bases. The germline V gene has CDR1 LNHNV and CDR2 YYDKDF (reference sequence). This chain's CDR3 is CATSPRSGKETQYF. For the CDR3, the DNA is TGTGCCACCAGTCCGCGCAGCGGGAAAGAGACCCAGTACTTC.

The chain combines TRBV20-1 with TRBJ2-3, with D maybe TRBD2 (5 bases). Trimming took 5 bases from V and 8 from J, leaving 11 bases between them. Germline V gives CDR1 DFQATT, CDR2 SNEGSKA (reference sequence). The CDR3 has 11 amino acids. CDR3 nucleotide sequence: TGCAGTGCTCCCGGAGGCGGTACGCAGTATTTT. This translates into CSAPGGGTQYF.

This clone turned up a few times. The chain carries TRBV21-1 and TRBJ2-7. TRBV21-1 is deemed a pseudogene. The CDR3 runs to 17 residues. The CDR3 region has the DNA TGTGCCAGCAGCTCAAGGGTACCGGGTGTTCACCCGTCCGAGCAGTACGTC. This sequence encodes CASSSRVPGVHPSEQYV.

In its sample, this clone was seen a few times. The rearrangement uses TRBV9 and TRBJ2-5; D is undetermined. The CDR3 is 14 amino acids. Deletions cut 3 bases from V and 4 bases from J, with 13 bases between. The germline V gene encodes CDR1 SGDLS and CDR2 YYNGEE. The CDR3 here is CASSALGGRETQYF. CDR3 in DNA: TGTGCCAGCAGCGCCCTGGGCGGTAGAGAGACCCAGTACTTC.

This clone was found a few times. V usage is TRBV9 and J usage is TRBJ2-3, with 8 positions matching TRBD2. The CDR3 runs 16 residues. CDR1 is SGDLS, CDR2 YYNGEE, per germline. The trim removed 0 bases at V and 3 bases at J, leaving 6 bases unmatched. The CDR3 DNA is TGTGCCAGCAGCGTAGAAGGGTCGGGAGGGACAGATACGCAGTATTTT. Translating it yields CASSVEGSGGTDTQYF.

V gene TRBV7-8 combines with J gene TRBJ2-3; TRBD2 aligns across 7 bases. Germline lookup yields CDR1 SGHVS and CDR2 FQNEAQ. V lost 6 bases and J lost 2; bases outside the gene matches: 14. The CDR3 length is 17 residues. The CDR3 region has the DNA TGTGCCAGCAGGCCCGGGGAAGCGGGGCTTACCACAGATACGCAGTATTTT. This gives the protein CASRPGEAGLTTDTQYF.

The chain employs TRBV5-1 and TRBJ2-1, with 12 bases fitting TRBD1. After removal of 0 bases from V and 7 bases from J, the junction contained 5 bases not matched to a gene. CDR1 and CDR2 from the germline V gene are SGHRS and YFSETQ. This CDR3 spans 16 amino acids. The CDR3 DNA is TGCGCCAGCAGCTTGGCCGGGGACAGGGGGCCAAATGAGCAGTTCTTC. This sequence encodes CASSLAGDRGPNEQFF.

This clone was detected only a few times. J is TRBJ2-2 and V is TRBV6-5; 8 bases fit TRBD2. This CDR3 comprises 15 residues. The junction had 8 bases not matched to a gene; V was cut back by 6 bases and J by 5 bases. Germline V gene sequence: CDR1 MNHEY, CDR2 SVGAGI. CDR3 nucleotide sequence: TGTGCCAGCAGCTACGCGGGAGGTCTTACCGGGGAGCTGTTTTTT. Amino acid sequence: CASSYAGGLTGELFF.

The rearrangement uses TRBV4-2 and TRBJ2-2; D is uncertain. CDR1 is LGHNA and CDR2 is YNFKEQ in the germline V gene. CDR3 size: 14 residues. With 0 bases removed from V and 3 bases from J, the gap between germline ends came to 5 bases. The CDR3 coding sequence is TGTGCCAGCAGCCAAGATCGGTACACCGGGGAGCTGTTTTTT. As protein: CASSQDRYTGELFF.

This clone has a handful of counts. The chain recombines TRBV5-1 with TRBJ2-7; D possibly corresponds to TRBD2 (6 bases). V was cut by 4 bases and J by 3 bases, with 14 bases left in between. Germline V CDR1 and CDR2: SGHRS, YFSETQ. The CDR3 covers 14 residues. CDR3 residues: CASSNDGGNYEQYF. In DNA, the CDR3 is TGCGCCAGCAGCAACGATGGAGGGAACTACGAGCAGTACTTC.

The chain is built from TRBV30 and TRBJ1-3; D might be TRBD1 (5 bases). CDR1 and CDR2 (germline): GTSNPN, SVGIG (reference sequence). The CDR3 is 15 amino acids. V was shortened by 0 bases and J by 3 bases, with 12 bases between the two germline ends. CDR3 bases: TGTGCCTGGAGTGTAAGGGGTGTAGGTGGAAACACCATATATTTT. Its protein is CAWSVRGVGGNTIYF. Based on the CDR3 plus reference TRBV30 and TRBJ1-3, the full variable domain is SQTIHQWPATLVQPVGSPLSLECTVEGTSNPNLYWYRQAAGRGLQLLFYSVGIGQISSEVPQNLSASRPQDRQFILSSKKLLLSDSGFYLCAWSVRGVGGNTIYFGEGSWLTVV.

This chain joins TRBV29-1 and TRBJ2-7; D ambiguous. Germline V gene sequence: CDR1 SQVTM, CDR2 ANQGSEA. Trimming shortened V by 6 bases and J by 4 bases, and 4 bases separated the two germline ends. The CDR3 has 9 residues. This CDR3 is CSVPYEQYF. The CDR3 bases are TGCAGCGTGCCTTACGAGCAGTACTTC.

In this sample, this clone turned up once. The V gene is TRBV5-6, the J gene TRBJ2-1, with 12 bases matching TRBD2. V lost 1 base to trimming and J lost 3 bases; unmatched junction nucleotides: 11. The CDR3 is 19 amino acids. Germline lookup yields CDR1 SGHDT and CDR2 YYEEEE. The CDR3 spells CASSLPWLAGGPLYNEQFF. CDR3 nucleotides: TGTGCCAGCAGCTTGCCTTGGCTAGCGGGAGGGCCCCTCTACAATGAGCAGTTCTTC.

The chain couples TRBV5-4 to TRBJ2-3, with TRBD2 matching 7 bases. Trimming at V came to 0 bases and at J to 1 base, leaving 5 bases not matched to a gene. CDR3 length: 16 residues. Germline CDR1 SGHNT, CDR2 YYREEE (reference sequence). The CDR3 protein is CASSLDPGLRTDTQYF. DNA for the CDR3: TGTGCCAGCAGCTTGGACCCGGGACTACGCACAGATACGCAGTATTTT.

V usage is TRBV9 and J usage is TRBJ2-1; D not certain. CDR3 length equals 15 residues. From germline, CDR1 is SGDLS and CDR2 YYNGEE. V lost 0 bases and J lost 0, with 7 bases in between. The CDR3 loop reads CASSVAIGSYNEQFF. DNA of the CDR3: TGTGCCAGCAGCGTAGCGATCGGCTCCTACAATGAGCAGTTCTTC.

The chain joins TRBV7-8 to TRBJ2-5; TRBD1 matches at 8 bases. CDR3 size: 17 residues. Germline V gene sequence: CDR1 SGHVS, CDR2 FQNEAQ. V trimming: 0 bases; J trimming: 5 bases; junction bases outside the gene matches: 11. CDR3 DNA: TGTGCCAGCAGCTTAGCGCTGTGGGGCCAGGGGGCCGAGACCCAGTACTTC. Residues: CASSLALWGQGAETQYF. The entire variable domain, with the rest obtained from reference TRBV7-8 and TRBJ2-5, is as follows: GAGVSQSPRYKVAKRGQDVALRCDPISGHVSLFWYQQALGQGPEFLTYFQNEAQLDKSGLPSDRFFAERPEGSVSTLKIQRTQQEDSAVYLCASSLALWGQGAETQYFGPGTRLLVL.

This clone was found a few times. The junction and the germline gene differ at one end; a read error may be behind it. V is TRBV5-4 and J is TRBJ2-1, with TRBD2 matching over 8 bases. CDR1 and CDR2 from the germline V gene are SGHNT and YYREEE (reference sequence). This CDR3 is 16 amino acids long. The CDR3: CASTLGGSGVYNEQFF. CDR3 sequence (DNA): TGTGCCAGCACCTTGGGGGGTAGCGGGGTCTACAATGAGCAGTTCTTC.

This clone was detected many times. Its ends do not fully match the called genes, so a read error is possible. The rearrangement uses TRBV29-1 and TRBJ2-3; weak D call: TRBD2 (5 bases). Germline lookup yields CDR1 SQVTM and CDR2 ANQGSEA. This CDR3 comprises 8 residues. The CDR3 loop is CSVTMGVW. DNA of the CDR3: TGCAGCGTGACCATGGGAGTATGG.

CDR3 sequence reads: CASSTTGQPRANVLTF. The CDR3 nucleotides read TGTGCCAGCAGCACCACCGGACAGCCCAGGGCCAACGTCCTGACTTTC. The rearrangement links TRBV5-6 to TRBJ2-6, with D possibly being TRBD1 (6 bases). Germline V CDR1 and CDR2: SGHDT, YYEEEE. The CDR3 has 16 amino acids. V lost 4 bases and J lost 5, with 16 bases in between. The complete variable domain, with remaining parts taken from reference TRBV5-6 and TRBJ2-6, reads DAGVTQSPTHLIKTRGQQVTLRCSPKSGHDTVSWYQQALGQGPQFIFQYYEEEERQRGNFPDRFSGHQFPNYSSELNVNALLLGDSALYLCASSTTGQPRANVLTFGAGSRLTVL.